Below, 11 T cell receptor beta chains from the same sample are listed, as sequenced in a study of T cells after yellow fever vaccination. TCRdb independently ran MiXCR on the 5' RACE reads; one entry per CDR3 protein. This sample carries about 25,000 distinct CDR3 sequences, 3% to 4% of them seen once, and the ten largest clones take 0.75% to 1%. The sample here was PBMCs, either bulk or a sorted T-cell subset (CD4+, CD8+, memory, or dextramer-sorted; not recorded which), taken around 45 days after the first yellow fever vaccination. The receptor set was obtained from a man between 18 and 29 years old who received the YFV17D yellow fever vaccine.

This clonotype was counted many times. CDR3 DNA: TGTGCCAGCAGCCCGAATCCCGCAGATACGCAGTATTTT. Protein product: CASSPNPADTQYF. The genes are TRBV6-2 or TRBV6-3 and TRBJ2-3, with D unresolved. V lost 6 bases, J lost 4 bases, and 11 bases lay in between. Germline-derived CDR1 and CDR2 are MNHEY and SVGEGT. This CDR3 has 13 amino acids.

This clonotype was seen repeatedly, ten times or more. This chain connects TRBV9 to TRBJ2-3; D is perhaps TRBD1 (6 bases). This CDR3 is built from 14 residues. Germline CDR1 is SGDLS and CDR2 is YYNGEE. Trimming stripped 0 bases from V and 4 bases from J, with 9 bases between. For the CDR3, the DNA is TGTGCCAGCAGCGTAGAGGGGGAACCAGATACGCAGTATTTT. Amino acid sequence: CASSVEGEPDTQYF.

This clonotype was recorded many times. This chain links TRBV4-3 with TRBJ1-1; 9 bases fit TRBD1. The length of the CDR3 is 15 residues. The ends lost 3 bases at V and 1 base at J; junction bases unmatched: 3. The germline V gene encodes CDR1 LGHNA and CDR2 YSLEER. CDR3 DNA sequence: TGCGCCAGCAGCCACCGACAGGGGGGGAACACTGAAGCTTTCTTT. This translates into CASSHRQGGNTEAFF.

At least ten counts were recorded for this clonotype. CDR3: CASSLGRGETQYF. CDR3 bases: TGTGCCAGCAGCCTCGGGAGGGGGGAGACCCAGTACTTC. The V and J genes are TRBV7-2 and TRBJ2-5; TRBD2 agrees at 8 bases. V lost 5 bases to trimming and J lost 5 bases; unmatched junction nucleotides: 4. This CDR3 has 13 residues. Per the germline V gene, CDR1 is SGHTA and CDR2 is FQGNSA. The whole variable domain, remainder taken from reference TRBV7-2 and TRBJ2-5, is GAGVSQSPSNKVTEKGKDVELRCDPISGHTALYWYRQSLGQGLEFLIYFQGNSAPDKSGLPSDRFSAERTGGSVSTLTIQRTQQEDSAVYLCASSLGRGETQYFGPGTRLLVL.

Many counts were recorded for this clonotype. The rearrangement joins TRBV4-3 to TRBJ2-3, with D tentatively TRBD2 (6 bases). CDR1 and CDR2 (germline): LGHNA, YSLEER. The V end lost 1 base, the J end lost 2 bases, and 7 bases lay between the germline ends. CDR3 length equals 14 residues. CDR3 residues: CASSQGLDTDTQYF. The CDR3 bases are TGCGCCAGCAGCCAAGGACTAGACACAGATACGCAGTATTTT.

This clonotype was detected many times. The chain recombines TRBV7-2 with TRBJ1-4; 9 nucleotides line up with TRBD1. The CDR3 has 14 residues. The J segment lost 8 bases and the V segment lost 5 bases, leaving 6 bases of the junction unmatched. Germline V gives CDR1 SGHTA, CDR2 FQGNSA. The CDR3 sequence is CASSPGQGREKLFF. In DNA, the CDR3 is TGTGCCAGCAGCCCGGGACAGGGCAGAGAAAAACTGTTTTTT.

In the case of this clonotype: This could be a read error, since a much larger clone is one nucleotide away. This rearrangement joins TRBV19 to TRBJ1-5, with TRBD1 as a possible D gene (6 bases). Germline values: CDR1 LNHDA, CDR2 SQIVND (reference sequence). The CDR3 is made up of 14 amino acids. Written as DNA, the CDR3 is TGTGCCACTAGTGCCGGGGGCCGCAATCAGCACCAGCATTTT. Its protein product is CATSAGGRNQHQHF.

This clonotype was seen ten or more times. The V call is TRBV6-5, the J call TRBJ1-1; D is unclear. The CDR3 consists of 14 residues. Trimming removed 8 bases at V and 0 bases at J, with 13 bases between. Germline-derived CDR1 and CDR2 are MNHEY and SVGAGI. The CDR3 is CASGGMGLNTEAFF. The CDR3 DNA follows: TGTGCCAGCGGAGGTATGGGTCTGAACACTGAAGCTTTCTTT.

This clonotype appeared many times. V is TRBV4-1 and J is TRBJ2-2; D unresolved. V lost 1 base, J lost 4 bases, and 10 bases lay in between. Germline V lookup: CDR1 MGHRA, CDR2 YSYEKL. This CDR3 comprises 15 residues. The CDR3 sequence: CASSQVGRSTGELFF. CDR3 DNA: TGCGCCAGCAGCCAAGTTGGAAGAAGCACCGGGGAGCTGTTTTTT.

This clonotype was recorded at least ten times. The chain links TRBV12-3 or TRBV12-4 to TRBJ2-3; D remains ambiguous. The CDR3 runs 13 residues. Trimming took 6 bases from V and 0 from J, leaving 7 bases between them. CDR3 nucleotide sequence: TGTGCCAGCAGCACCCAGAGCACAGATACGCAGTATTTT. Its translation is CASSTQSTDTQYF.

The table lists this clonotype with many counts. This chain connects TRBV12-3 or TRBV12-4 to TRBJ1-5, with D unresolved. Trimming pared 6 bases from V and 3 bases from J, leaving 12 bases between. This CDR3 region has 14 residues. CDR3 loop: CASRGLTDNQPQHF. CDR3 DNA: TGTGCCAGCAGGGGCCTTACAGACAATCAGCCCCAGCATTTT.